Given below is one T cell receptor beta chain in context. The antigen it binds to is not known. Per-nucleotide qualities are absent, and no much larger clonotype sits a single base away. The CDR3, from cysteine to phenylalanine, totals 12 residues. Just CDR3 DNA is preserved here, 36 bases in frame from base 1. For CDR1 and CDR2, the germline V gene lists SQVTM and ANQGSEA. Deletion took 6 bases off V and 4 bases off J, with a span of 12 bases between the germline ends. The data originate from a study of yellow fever vaccine responses in identical twins (dated by TCRdb to the late 2010s). A note on the overall study: In the study, vaccine-responding T cell clones were precisely tracked in identical twins. General conclusions and limits of the study: According to the authors, in identical twins the way T cells responded to vaccination appeared partly convergent and partly personalized.

Library creation used RT-PCR. Sequencer: Illumina HiSeq 2500. The public reads were run again by TCRdb, first through fastp at Q25 and then through MiXCR, and only productive beta chains were kept. Rows are unified per CDR3 protein, each entry keeping the most common DNA and genes. This sample lists about 3,500 distinct CDR3 sequences; around 85% were detected once. 2.7% of the sample belongs to the ten largest clones. This sequence originates from a young woman who received the yellow fever vaccine. Donor details come from another sample of the same person, matched by shared clones. The rearrangement combines TRBV29-1 with TRBJ1-2, with TRBD1 tentatively as D gene (5 bases match). The sample consisted of T cells from blood (PBMCs), unsorted or a sorted subset (not recorded which), taken before or after yellow fever vaccination (not recorded which). The nucleotide sequence is TGCAGCGTCAGGGAGTCGGGCTATGGCTACACCTTC. Its product reads: CSVRESGYGYTF.